The rows below give T cell receptor beta chains drawn from one sample of a study of blood T cell repertoires in COVID-19. TCRdb keeps only in-frame clones here, not all; method: immunoSEQ multiplex PCR. The sample gives about 120,000 clones, 75% to 90% of which show up once; roughly 8.2% is in the top ten. Sequences were obtained from peripheral blood. The receptors come from an older man with acute or convalescent COVID-19. CDR3s include the opening cysteine and the closing phenylalanine or tryptophan. Fields, in order: D gene, J gene, V gene, clone size, CDR3 protein, CDR3 DNA. The D gene is left open where the match is weak. Size is stated for part of the rows, as once, few or many counts, or as a class when the clone is expanded.

>TRBD2|TRBJ2-3|TRBV9|.
CASSVSSGSTDTQYF
TGTGCCAGCAGCGTCTCTAGCGGTAGCACAGATACGCAGTATTTT
>TRBD2|TRBJ2-7|TRBV7-6|few
CASSLSGIYEQYF
TGTGCCAGCAGCTTGAGCGGGATCTACGAGCAGTACTTC
>TRBD1|TRBJ2-7|TRBV19|few
CASSRNRGSGYEQYF
TGTGCCAGTAGTAGAAACAGGGGTTCGGGCTACGAGCAGTACTTC
>TRBD2|TRBJ2-7|TRBV11-3|.
CASSSTGTSGIHEQYF
TGTGCCAGCAGCTCTACCGGGACTAGCGGGATTCACGAGCAGTACTTC
>.|TRBJ1-4|TRBV29-1|.
CSVGQVANEKLFF
TGCAGCGTTGGCCAGGTTGCTAATGAAAAACTGTTTTTT
>.|TRBJ2-1|TRBV28|.
CASSLSEREQFF
TGTGCCAGCAGTTTATCGGAGCGCGAGCAGTTCTTC
>TRBD1|TRBJ1-3|TRBV7-4|.
CASSLPDRVVTGNTIYF
TGTGCCAGCAGCTTACCCGACAGGGTAGTAACTGGAAACACCATATATTTT
>.|TRBJ2-2|TRBV5-1|few
CASSLAATLTGELFF
TGCGCCAGCAGCTTGGCAGCGACCCTGACCGGGGAGCTGTTTTTT
>.|TRBJ1-1|TRBV27|.
CASRQVPGGTEAFF
TGTGCCAGCAGGCAGGTGCCGGGGGGCACTGAAGCTTTCTTT
>.|TRBJ1-5|TRBV6-1|.
CASSDTEPQHF
TGTGCCAGCAGTGATACGGAGCCCCAGCATTTT
>.|TRBJ1-2|TRBV28|.
CASRTTGEASGYTF
TGTGCCAGCAGGACCACAGGCGAGGCCAGTGGCTACACCTTC
>TRBD2|TRBJ2-5|TRBV3-1/TRBV3-2|.
CASSQVMSSGGQGRTQYF
TGTGCCAGCAGCCAAGTTATGTCTAGCGGGGGGCAGGGTCGAACCCAGTACTTC